These T cell receptor beta chains were read from a single sample in a study of molecular identifiers for immune sequencing clone quantification. MiXCR, run by TCRdb on the PCR reads, gives a single entry per CDR3 protein. Among tens of thousands of distinct CDR3 sequences, about a third were seen once, and the ten largest hold about 3.8%. Material for sequencing was naive CD8+ T cells from blood, with Jurkat cell RNA spiked in. All receptors come from a human donor in good health. Some libraries in this study had Jurkat cell RNA spiked in. The CDR3 runs from the conserved cysteine through the conserved F or W. Each record gives: clone size, V gene, D gene, J gene, CDR3 protein, CDR3 DNA. A D gene is named only where the DNA matches it firmly. Where a row states a size, it is once, few, many or the class of an expanded clone; other rows omit it.

abundance: .; v_gene: TRBV27; d_gene: TRBD2; j_gene: TRBJ2-2; CDR3aa: CASRGLAGGGTGELFF; CDR3nt: TGTGCCAGCAGGGGACTAGCGGGAGGGGGGACCGGGGAGCTGTTTTTT
abundance: few; v_gene: TRBV5-4; d_gene: TRBD2; j_gene: TRBJ2-1; CDR3aa: CASSLDLGLAEGEQFF; CDR3nt: TGTGCCAGCAGCTTGGACCTGGGACTAGCGGAAGGTGAGCAGTTCTTC
abundance: .; v_gene: TRBV12-3/TRBV12-4; d_gene: .; j_gene: TRBJ2-7; CDR3aa: CASSPGLPKGNEQYF; CDR3nt: TGTGCCAGCAGTCCTGGTCTCCCCAAGGGGAATGAGCAGTACTTC
abundance: .; v_gene: TRBV28; d_gene: TRBD2; j_gene: TRBJ2-5; CDR3aa: CASSLLVAGQETQYF; CDR3nt: TGTGCCAGCAGCCTCTTAGTAGCGGGGCAAGAGACCCAGTACTTC
abundance: few; v_gene: TRBV6-2/TRBV6-3; d_gene: .; j_gene: TRBJ1-5; CDR3aa: CASTVPGNQPQHF; CDR3nt: TGTGCCAGCACCGTTCCAGGGAATCAGCCCCAGCATTTT
abundance: many; v_gene: TRBV9; d_gene: .; j_gene: TRBJ2-2; CDR3aa: CASSVLQGSNTGELFF; CDR3nt: TGTGCCAGCAGCGTACTACAGGGTTCGAACACCGGGGAGCTGTTTTTT
abundance: many; v_gene: TRBV28; d_gene: .; j_gene: TRBJ2-3; CDR3aa: CASSLGETWTDTQYF; CDR3nt: TGTGCCAGCAGTTTAGGCGAAACTTGGACAGATACGCAGTATTTT
abundance: .; v_gene: TRBV10-2; d_gene: .; j_gene: TRBJ1-1; CDR3aa: CASSTQFYPEAFF; CDR3nt: TGCGCCAGCAGCACACAGTTTTACCCTGAAGCTTTCTTT
abundance: .; v_gene: TRBV5-1; d_gene: .; j_gene: TRBJ2-5; CDR3aa: CASSFRTQEAQYF; CDR3nt: TGCGCCAGCAGCTTCAGGACCCAAGAGGCCCAGTACTTC
abundance: few; v_gene: TRBV4-3; d_gene: TRBD1; j_gene: TRBJ2-3; CDR3aa: CASSQDLGTGLVDTQYF; CDR3nt: TGCGCCAGCAGCCAAGACCTAGGGACAGGGTTGGTAGATACGCAGTATTTT
abundance: many; v_gene: TRBV29-1; d_gene: .; j_gene: TRBJ2-7; CDR3aa: CSVEGQESSYEQYF; CDR3nt: TGCAGCGTTGAAGGCCAGGAGAGCTCCTACGAGCAGTACTTC
abundance: many; v_gene: TRBV21-1; d_gene: .; j_gene: TRBJ1-2; CDR3aa: CASSHHKSTHCLDGYTF; CDR3nt: TGTGCCAGCAGCCATCACAAGTCGACCCACTGTCTCGATGGCTACACCTTC
abundance: .; v_gene: TRBV28; d_gene: TRBD1; j_gene: TRBJ2-7; CDR3aa: CASSPRDSSLEQYF; CDR3nt: TGTGCCAGCAGTCCAAGGGACAGCTCACTCGAGCAGTACTTC
abundance: .; v_gene: TRBV28; d_gene: TRBD1; j_gene: TRBJ2-7; CDR3aa: CASKPQGAGEQYF; CDR3nt: TGTGCCAGCAAGCCACAGGGGGCTGGCGAGCAGTACTTC
abundance: few; v_gene: TRBV6-2/TRBV6-3; d_gene: TRBD1; j_gene: TRBJ1-5; CDR3aa: CASCWMGQGSNQPQHF; CDR3nt: TGTGCCAGCTGCTGGATGGGACAGGGGAGCAATCAGCCCCAGCATTTT
abundance: many; v_gene: TRBV21-1; d_gene: .; j_gene: TRBJ2-7; CDR3aa: CASSKKGPQADTGVQYF; CDR3nt: TGTGCCAGCAGCAAAAAGGGCCCGCAGGCAGATACAGGGGTGCAGTACTTC
abundance: many; v_gene: TRBV14; d_gene: .; j_gene: TRBJ1-1; CDR3aa: CASSQAAVKTGYGTEAFF; CDR3nt: TGTGCCAGCAGCCAAGCGGCTGTGAAGACGGGTTACGGCACTGAAGCTTTCTTT
abundance: few; v_gene: TRBV7-9; d_gene: .; j_gene: TRBJ2-5; CDR3aa: CASSLTRDLQETQYF; CDR3nt: TGTGCCAGCAGCTTGACACGAGACCTCCAAGAGACCCAGTACTTC
abundance: few; v_gene: TRBV28; d_gene: TRBD1; j_gene: TRBJ1-6; CDR3aa: CASRRQGSYNSPLHF; CDR3nt: TGTGCCAGCAGACGACAGGGCTCCTATAATTCACCCCTCCACTTT
abundance: .; v_gene: TRBV7-9; d_gene: .; j_gene: TRBJ2-5; CDR3aa: CASRLGLPQETQYF; CDR3nt: TGTGCCAGCAGACTTGGACTCCCGCAAGAGACCCAGTACTTC
abundance: .; v_gene: TRBV7-9; d_gene: TRBD2; j_gene: TRBJ2-3; CDR3aa: CASSVPLRPSGRSTETQYF; CDR3nt: TGTGCCAGCAGCGTACCCCTGCGTCCTAGCGGGAGGAGCACAGAAACGCAGTATTTT
abundance: .; v_gene: TRBV4-2; d_gene: TRBD1; j_gene: TRBJ2-1; CDR3aa: CASSQDRVPYNEQFF; CDR3nt: TGTGCCAGCAGCCAGGACAGGGTGCCCTACAATGAGCAGTTCTTC
abundance: few; v_gene: TRBV5-5; d_gene: .; j_gene: TRBJ2-5; CDR3aa: CASSRDPGQQETQYF; CDR3nt: TGTGCCAGCAGTCGTGATCCGGGACAACAAGAGACCCAGTACTTC
abundance: few; v_gene: TRBV11-2; d_gene: TRBD2; j_gene: TRBJ2-5; CDR3aa: CASSLLAGQETQYF; CDR3nt: TGTGCCAGCAGCTTATTAGCGGGGCAAGAGACCCAGTACTTC
abundance: .; v_gene: TRBV5-1; d_gene: .; j_gene: TRBJ2-2; CDR3aa: CASSSMRELFF; CDR3nt: TGCGCCAGTTCGTCTATGCGGGAGCTGTTTTTT
abundance: .; v_gene: TRBV28; d_gene: .; j_gene: TRBJ2-7; CDR3aa: CASNRDYEQYF; CDR3nt: TGTGCCAGCAATAGGGACTACGAGCAGTACTTC
abundance: .; v_gene: TRBV12-3/TRBV12-4; d_gene: TRBD1; j_gene: TRBJ2-2; CDR3aa: CASNDRGIAGELFF; CDR3nt: TGTGCCAGCAATGACAGGGGTATAGCCGGGGAGCTGTTTTTT
abundance: many; v_gene: TRBV5-1; d_gene: .; j_gene: TRBJ2-7; CDR3aa: CASSLSVGSAPYEQYF; CDR3nt: TGCGCCAGCAGCTTGTCCGTTGGTTCGGCCCCCTACGAGCAGTACTTC
abundance: .; v_gene: TRBV5-4; d_gene: .; j_gene: TRBJ1-1; CDR3aa: CAISLVGAGNTEAFF; CDR3nt: TGTGCCATCAGCTTGGTGGGGGCGGGCAACACTGAAGCTTTCTTT
abundance: .; v_gene: TRBV9; d_gene: .; j_gene: TRBJ2-1; CDR3aa: CASSIGERSSYNEQFF; CDR3nt: TGTGCCAGCAGCATCGGGGAGCGGAGCTCCTACAATGAGCAGTTCTTC
abundance: .; v_gene: TRBV11-3; d_gene: .; j_gene: TRBJ2-7; CDR3aa: CASSPGHQDYQRSEQYF; CDR3nt: TGTGCCAGCAGCCCCGGACATCAGGACTACCAACGGAGCGAGCAGTACTTC
abundance: few; v_gene: TRBV10-2; d_gene: TRBD2; j_gene: TRBJ2-3; CDR3aa: CASSPLGSGEDTQYF; CDR3nt: TGCGCCAGCAGTCCGCTGGGTAGCGGGGAGGATACGCAGTATTTT
abundance: .; v_gene: TRBV4-3; d_gene: .; j_gene: TRBJ2-1; CDR3aa: CASSQGGHEQFF; CDR3nt: TGCGCCAGCAGCCAAGGGGGTCATGAGCAGTTCTTC
abundance: .; v_gene: TRBV6-5; d_gene: .; j_gene: TRBJ2-7; CDR3aa: CASSYLAAGYEQYF; CDR3nt: TGTGCCAGCAGTTATCTTGCGGCCGGGTACGAGCAGTACTTC
abundance: few; v_gene: TRBV2; d_gene: TRBD2; j_gene: TRBJ2-3; CDR3aa: CASSDGSGSPTDTQYF; CDR3nt: TGTGCCAGCAGTGACGGTAGCGGGTCTCCTACAGATACGCAGTATTTT
abundance: many; v_gene: TRBV5-1; d_gene: TRBD1; j_gene: TRBJ2-7; CDR3aa: CASSSGDRAYEQYF; CDR3nt: TGCGCCAGCAGCTCGGGGGACAGGGCCTACGAGCAGTACTTC
abundance: many; v_gene: TRBV5-6; d_gene: TRBD1; j_gene: TRBJ1-1; CDR3aa: CASSFGTGPAEAFF; CDR3nt: TGTGCCAGCAGCTTCGGGACAGGTCCTGCTGAAGCTTTCTTT
abundance: few; v_gene: TRBV5-1; d_gene: TRBD1; j_gene: TRBJ2-7; CDR3aa: CASSLVGQGPYEQYF; CDR3nt: TGCGCCAGCAGCTTGGTTGGACAGGGACCCTACGAGCAGTACTTC
abundance: many; v_gene: TRBV7-9; d_gene: TRBD2; j_gene: TRBJ2-3; CDR3aa: CASKGAGLLGDTQYF; CDR3nt: TGTGCCAGCAAAGGGGCGGGACTACTCGGAGATACGCAGTATTTT
abundance: few; v_gene: TRBV12-3/TRBV12-4; d_gene: TRBD2; j_gene: TRBJ2-5; CDR3aa: CASSLGLAGGPPGTQYF; CDR3nt: TGTGCCAGCAGTTTAGGTCTAGCGGGAGGCCCACCCGGGACCCAGTACTTC
abundance: few; v_gene: TRBV13; d_gene: .; j_gene: TRBJ2-3; CDR3aa: CASSLSPGRSTDTQYF; CDR3nt: TGTGCCAGCAGCTTAAGTCCGGGGCGTAGCACAGATACGCAGTATTTT